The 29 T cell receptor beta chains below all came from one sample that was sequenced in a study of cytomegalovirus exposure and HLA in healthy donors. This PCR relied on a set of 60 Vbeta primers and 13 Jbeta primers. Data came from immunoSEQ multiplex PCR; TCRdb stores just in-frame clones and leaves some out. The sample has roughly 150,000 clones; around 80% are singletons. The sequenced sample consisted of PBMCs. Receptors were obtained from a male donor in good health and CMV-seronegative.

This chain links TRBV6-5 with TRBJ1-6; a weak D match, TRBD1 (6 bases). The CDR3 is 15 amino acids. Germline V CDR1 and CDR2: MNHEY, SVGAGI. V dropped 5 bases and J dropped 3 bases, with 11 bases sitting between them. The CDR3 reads CASSRDNFYNSPLHF. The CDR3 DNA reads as TGTGCCAGCAGTCGGGACAACTTCTATAATTCACCCCTCCACTTT.

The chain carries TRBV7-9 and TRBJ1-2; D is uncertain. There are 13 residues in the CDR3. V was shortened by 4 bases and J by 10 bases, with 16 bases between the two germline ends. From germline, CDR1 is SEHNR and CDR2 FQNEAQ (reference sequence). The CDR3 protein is CASSSPWELDYTF. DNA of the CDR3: TGTGCCAGCAGCTCCCCTTGGGAGCTGGACTACACCTTC.

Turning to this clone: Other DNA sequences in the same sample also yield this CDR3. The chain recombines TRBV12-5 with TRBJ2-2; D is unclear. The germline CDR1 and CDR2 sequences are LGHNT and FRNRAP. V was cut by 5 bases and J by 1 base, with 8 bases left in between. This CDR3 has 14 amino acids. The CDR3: CASGLTGNTGELFF. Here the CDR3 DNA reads TGTGCTAGTGGTCTAACCGGGAACACCGGGGAGCTGTTTTTT.

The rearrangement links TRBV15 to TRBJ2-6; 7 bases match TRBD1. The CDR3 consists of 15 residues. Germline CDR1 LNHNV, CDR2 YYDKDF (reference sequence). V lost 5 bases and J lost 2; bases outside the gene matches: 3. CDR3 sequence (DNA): TGTGCCACCAGCGTAACAGGGGCTGGGGCCAACGTCCTGACTTTC. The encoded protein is CATSVTGAGANVLTF. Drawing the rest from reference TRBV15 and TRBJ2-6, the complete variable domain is DAMVIQNPRYQVTQFGKPVTLSCSQTLNHNVMYWYQQKSSQAPKLLFHYYDKDFNNEADTPDNFQSRRPNTSFCFLDIRSPGLGDTAMYLCATSVTGAGANVLTFGAGSRLTVL.

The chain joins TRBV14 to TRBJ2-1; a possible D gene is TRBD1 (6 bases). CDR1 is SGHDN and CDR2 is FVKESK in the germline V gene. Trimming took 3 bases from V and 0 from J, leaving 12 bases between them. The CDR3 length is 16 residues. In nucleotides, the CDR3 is TGTGCCAGCAGCCAGTTGGGCAGGGGCTCCTACAATGAGCAGTTCTTC. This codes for CASSQLGRGSYNEQFF.

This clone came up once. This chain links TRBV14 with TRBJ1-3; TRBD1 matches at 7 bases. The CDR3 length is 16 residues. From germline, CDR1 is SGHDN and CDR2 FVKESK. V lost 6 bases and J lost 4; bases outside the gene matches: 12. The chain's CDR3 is CASRQTGEVSGNTIYF. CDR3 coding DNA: TGTGCCAGCAGACAAACAGGGGAAGTCTCAGGAAACACCATATATTTT.

The CDR3 nucleotides read TGTGCCAGCAGTTCGGGACTAGCGGGCGAGCAGTACTTC. Translating gives CASSSGLAGEQYF. This chain connects TRBV6-5 to TRBJ2-7, with 12 bases lining up with TRBD2. The germline V gene encodes CDR1 MNHEY and CDR2 SVGAGI. This CDR3 has 13 residues. Trimming removed 4 bases from V and 6 bases from J; junction bases left unmatched: 1.

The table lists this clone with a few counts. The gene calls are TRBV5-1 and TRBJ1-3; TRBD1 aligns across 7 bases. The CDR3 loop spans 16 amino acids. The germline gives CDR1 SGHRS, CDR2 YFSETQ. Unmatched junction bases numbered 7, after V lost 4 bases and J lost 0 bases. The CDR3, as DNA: TGCGCCAGCAGCCCTTCGACAGGGAGCTCTGGAAACACCATATATTTT. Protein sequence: CASSPSTGSSGNTIYF.

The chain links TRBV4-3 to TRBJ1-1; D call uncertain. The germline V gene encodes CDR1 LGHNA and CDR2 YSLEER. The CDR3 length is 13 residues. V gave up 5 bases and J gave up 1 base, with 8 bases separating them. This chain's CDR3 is CASSFNRNTEAFF. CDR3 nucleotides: TGCGCCAGCAGCTTCAACAGGAACACTGAAGCTTTCTTT.

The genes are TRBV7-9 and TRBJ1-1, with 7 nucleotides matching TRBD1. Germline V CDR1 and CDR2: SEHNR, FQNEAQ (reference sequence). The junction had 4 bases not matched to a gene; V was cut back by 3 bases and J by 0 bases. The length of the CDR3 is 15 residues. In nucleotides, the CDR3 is TGTGCCAGCAGCTTGGGACAGAGGATGAACACTGAAGCTTTCTTT. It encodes CASSLGQRMNTEAFF.

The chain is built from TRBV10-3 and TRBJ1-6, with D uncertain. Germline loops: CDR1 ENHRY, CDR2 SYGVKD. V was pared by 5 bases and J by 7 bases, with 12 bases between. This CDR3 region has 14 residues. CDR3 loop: CAISPRERNSPLHF. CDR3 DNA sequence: TGTGCCATCAGTCCCAGAGAGCGGAATTCACCCCTCCACTTT.

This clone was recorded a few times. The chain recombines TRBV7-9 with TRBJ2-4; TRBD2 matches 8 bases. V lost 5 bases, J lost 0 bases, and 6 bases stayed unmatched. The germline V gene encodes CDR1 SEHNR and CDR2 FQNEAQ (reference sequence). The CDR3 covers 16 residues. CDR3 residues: CASSEPRGAAKNIQYF. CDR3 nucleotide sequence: TGTGCCAGCAGCGAACCGCGGGGGGCAGCCAAAAACATTCAGTACTTC.

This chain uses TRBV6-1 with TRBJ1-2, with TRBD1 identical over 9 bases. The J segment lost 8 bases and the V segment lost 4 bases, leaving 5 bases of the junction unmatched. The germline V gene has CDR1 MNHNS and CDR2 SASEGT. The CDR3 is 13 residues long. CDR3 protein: CASSGQGVEGYTF. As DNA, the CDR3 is TGTGCCAGCAGTGGACAGGGGGTTGAGGGCTACACCTTC.

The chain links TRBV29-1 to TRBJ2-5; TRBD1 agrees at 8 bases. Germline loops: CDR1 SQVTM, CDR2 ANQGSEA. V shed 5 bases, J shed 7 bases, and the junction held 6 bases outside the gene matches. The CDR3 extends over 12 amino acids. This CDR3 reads CSVWQGAGTQYF. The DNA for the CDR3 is TGCAGCGTTTGGCAGGGGGCAGGGACCCAGTACTTC.

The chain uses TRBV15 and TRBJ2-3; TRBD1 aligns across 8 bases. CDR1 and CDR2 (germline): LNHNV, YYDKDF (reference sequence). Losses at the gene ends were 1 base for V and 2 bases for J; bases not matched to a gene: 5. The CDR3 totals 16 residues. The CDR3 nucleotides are TGTGCCACCAGCAGAGGACAGGGGTTACTCACAGATACGCAGTATTTT. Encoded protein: CATSRGQGLLTDTQYF.

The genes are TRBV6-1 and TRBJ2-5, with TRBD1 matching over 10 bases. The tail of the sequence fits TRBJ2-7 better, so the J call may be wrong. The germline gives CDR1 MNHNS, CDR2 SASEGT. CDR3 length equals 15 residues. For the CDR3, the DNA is TGTGCCAGCAGTGACCCGGGACAGGGGAATTACGAGCAGTACTTC. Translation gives CASSDPGQGNYEQYF.

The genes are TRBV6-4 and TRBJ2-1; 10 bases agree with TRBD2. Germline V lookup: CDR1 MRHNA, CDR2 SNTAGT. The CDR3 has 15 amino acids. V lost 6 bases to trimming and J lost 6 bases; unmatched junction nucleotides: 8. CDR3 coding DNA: TGTGCCAGCAGACCCCTAGCGGGGGACGGCAATGAGCAGTTCTTC. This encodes CASRPLAGDGNEQFF.

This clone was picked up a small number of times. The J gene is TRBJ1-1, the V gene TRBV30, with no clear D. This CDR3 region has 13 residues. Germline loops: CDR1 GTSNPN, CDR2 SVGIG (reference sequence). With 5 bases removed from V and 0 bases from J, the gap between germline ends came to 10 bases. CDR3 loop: CAWLRTMNTEAFF. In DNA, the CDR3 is TGTGCCTGGCTGAGAACCATGAACACTGAAGCTTTCTTT.

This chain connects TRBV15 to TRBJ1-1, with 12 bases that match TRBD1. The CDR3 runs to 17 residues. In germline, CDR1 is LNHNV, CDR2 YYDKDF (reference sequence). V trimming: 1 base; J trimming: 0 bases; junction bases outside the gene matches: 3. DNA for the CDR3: TGTGCCACCAGCAGAGGGGGACAGGGGGCTTTGAACACTGAAGCTTTCTTT. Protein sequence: CATSRGGQGALNTEAFF.

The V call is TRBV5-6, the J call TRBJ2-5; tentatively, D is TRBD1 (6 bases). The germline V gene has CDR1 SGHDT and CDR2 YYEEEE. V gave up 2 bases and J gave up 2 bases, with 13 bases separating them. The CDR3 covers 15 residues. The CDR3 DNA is TGTGCCAGCAGCTTCACAGGGCACGGACAAGAGACCCAGTACTTC. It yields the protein CASSFTGHGQETQYF.

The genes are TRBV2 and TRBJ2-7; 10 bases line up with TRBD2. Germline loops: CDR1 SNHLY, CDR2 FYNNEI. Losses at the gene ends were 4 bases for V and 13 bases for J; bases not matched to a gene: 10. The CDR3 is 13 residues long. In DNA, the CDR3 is TGTGCCAGCAGTGGAGGGCTAGCGGGGGACGAATACTTC. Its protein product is CASSGGLAGDEYF. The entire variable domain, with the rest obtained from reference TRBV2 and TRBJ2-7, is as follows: EPEVTQTPSHQVTQMGQEVILRCVPISNHLYFYWYRQILGQKVEFLVSFYNNEISEKSEIFDDQFSVERPDGSNFTLKIRSTKLEDSAMYFCASSGGLAGDEYFGPGTRLTVT.

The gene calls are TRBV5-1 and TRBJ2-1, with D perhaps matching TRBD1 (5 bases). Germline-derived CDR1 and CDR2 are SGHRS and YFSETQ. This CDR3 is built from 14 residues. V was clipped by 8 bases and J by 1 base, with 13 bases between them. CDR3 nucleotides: TGCGCCAGGACAGACCTGGATTCCTACAATGAGCAGTTCTTC. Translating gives CARTDLDSYNEQFF.

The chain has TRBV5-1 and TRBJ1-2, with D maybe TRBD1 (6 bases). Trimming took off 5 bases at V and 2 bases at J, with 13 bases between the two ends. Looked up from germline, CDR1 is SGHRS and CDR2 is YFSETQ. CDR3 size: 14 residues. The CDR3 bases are TGCGCCAGCAGTCCTACCGGGACAAACTATGGCTACACCTTC. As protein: CASSPTGTNYGYTF.

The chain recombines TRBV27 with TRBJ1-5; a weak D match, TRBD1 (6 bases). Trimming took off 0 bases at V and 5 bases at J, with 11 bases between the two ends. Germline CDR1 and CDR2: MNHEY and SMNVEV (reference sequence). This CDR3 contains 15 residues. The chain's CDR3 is CASSLSNRADQPQHF. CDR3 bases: TGTGCCAGCAGTTTATCAAACAGGGCGGATCAGCCCCAGCATTTT.

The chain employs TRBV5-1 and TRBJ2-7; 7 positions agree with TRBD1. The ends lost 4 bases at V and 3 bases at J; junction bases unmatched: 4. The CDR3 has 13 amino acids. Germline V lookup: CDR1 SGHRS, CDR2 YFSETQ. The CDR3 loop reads CASSNRQGYEQYF. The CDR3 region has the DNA TGCGCCAGCAGCAATCGACAGGGCTACGAGCAGTACTTC.

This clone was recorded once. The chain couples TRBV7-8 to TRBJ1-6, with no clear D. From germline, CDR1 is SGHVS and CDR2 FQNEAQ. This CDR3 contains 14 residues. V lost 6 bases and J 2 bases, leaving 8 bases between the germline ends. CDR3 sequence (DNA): TGTGCCAGCAGTACCGGGACCTATAATTCACCCCTCCACTTT. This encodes CASSTGTYNSPLHF.

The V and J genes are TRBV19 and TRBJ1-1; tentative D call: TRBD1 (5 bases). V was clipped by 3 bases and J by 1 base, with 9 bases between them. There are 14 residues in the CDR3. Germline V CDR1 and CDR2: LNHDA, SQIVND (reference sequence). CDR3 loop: CASSIQGRNTEAFF. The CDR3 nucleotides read TGTGCCAGTAGTATTCAGGGCCGGAACACTGAAGCTTTCTTT.

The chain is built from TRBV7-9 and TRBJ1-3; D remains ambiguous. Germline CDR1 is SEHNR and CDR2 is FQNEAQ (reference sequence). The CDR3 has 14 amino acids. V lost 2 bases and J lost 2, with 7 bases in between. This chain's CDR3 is CASSLYLTGNTIYF. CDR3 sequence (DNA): TGTGCCAGCAGCTTATATTTAACTGGAAACACCATATATTTT.

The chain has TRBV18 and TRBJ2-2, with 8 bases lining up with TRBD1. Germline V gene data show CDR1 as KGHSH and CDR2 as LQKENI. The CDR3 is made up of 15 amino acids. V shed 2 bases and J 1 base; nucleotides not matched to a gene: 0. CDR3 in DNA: TGTGCCAGCTCACCAGGGACAGGGAACACCGGGGAGCTGTTTTTT. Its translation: CASSPGTGNTGELFF.